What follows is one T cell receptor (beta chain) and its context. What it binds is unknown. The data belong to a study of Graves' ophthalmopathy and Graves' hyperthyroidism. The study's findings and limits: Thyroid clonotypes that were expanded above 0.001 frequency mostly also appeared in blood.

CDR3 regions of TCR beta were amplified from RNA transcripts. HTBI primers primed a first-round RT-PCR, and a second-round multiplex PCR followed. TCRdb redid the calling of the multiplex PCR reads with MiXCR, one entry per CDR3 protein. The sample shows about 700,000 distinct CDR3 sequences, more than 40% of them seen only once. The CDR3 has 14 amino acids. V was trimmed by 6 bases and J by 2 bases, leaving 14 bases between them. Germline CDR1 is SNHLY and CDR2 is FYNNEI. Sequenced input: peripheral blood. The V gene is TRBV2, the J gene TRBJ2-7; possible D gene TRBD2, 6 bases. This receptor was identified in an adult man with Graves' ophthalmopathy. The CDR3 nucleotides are TGTGCCAGCAGGGATGGAGGGCCCACCTACGAGCAGTACTTC. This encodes CASRDGGPTYEQYF.